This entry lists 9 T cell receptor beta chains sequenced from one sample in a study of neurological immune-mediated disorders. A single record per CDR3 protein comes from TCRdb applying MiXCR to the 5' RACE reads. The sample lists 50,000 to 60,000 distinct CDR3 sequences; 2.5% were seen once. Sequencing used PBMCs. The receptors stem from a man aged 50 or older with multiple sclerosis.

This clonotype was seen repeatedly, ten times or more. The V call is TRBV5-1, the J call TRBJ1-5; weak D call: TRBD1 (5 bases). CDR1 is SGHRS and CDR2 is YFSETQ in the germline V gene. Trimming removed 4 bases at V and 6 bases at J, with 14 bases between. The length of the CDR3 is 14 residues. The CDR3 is CASSLAPGIQPQHF. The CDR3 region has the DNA TGCGCCAGCAGCCTAGCCCCAGGGATTCAGCCCCAGCATTTT.

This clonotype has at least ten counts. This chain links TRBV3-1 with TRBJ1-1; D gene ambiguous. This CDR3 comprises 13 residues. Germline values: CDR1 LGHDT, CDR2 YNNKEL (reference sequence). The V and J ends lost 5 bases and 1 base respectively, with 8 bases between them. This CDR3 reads CASSITANTEAFF. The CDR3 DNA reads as TGTGCCAGCAGCATCACAGCGAACACTGAAGCTTTCTTT.

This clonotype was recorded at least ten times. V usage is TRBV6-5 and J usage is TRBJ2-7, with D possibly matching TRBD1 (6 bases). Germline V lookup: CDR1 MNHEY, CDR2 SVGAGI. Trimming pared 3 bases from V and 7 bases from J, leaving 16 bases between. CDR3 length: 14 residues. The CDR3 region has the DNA TGTGCCAGCAGTTATACCCAATTCAGGGGTGAGCAGTACTTC. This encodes CASSYTQFRGEQYF.

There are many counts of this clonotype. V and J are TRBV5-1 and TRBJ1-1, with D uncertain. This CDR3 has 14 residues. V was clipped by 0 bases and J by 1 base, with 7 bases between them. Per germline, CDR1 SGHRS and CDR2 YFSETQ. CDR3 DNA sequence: TGCGCCAGCAGCTTGGAGGCGGGGAACACTGAAGCTTTCTTT. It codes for CASSLEAGNTEAFF.

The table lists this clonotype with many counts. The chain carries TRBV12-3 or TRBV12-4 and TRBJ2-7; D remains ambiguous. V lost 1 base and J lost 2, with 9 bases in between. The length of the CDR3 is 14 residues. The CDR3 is CASSLGQETYEQYF. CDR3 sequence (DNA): TGTGCCAGCAGTTTAGGTCAGGAAACCTACGAGCAGTACTTC.

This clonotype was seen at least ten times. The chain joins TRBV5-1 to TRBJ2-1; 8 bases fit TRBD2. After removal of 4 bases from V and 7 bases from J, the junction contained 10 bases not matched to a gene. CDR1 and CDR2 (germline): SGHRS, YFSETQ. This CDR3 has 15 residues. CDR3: CASSNNAGGRNEQFF. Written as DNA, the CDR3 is TGCGCCAGCAGCAATAATGCGGGGGGCCGAAATGAGCAGTTCTTC.

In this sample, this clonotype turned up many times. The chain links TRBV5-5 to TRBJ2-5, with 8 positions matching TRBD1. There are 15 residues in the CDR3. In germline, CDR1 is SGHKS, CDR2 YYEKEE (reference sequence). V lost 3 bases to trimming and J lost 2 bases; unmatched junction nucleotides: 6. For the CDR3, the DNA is TGTGCCAGCAGCTCGCCGGGACAGGTTCAAGAGACCCAGTACTTC. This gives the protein CASSSPGQVQETQYF.

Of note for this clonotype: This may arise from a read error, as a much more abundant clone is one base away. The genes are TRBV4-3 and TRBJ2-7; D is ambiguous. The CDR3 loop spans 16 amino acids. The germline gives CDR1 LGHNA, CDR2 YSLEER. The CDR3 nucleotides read TGCGCCAGCGGCCAAGGACGGCAGTTGTACGTGCACGAGCAGTACTTC. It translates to CASGQGRQLYVHEQYF.

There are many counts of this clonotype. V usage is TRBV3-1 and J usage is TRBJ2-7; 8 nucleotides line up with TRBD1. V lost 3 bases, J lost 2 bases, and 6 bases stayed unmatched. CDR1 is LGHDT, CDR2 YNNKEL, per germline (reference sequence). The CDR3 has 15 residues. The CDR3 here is CASSQGTGAPYEQYF. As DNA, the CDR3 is TGTGCCAGCAGCCAGGGGACAGGTGCCCCCTACGAGCAGTACTTC.